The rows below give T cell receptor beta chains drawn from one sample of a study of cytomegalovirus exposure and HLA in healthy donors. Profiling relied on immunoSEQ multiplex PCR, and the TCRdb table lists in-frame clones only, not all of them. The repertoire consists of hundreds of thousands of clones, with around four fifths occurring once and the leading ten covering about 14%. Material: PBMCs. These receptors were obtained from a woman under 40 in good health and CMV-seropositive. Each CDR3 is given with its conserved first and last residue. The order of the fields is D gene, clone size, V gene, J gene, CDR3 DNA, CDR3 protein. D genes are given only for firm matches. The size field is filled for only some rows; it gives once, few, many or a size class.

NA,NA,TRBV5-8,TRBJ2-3,TGTGCCAGCAGTAGTCAGTCAAGTACGCAGTATTTT,CASSSQSSTQYF
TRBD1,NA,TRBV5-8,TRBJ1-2,TGTGCCAGCAGCCCGGACCCCTCGTGGACAGGGGATAAGTATGGCTACACCTTC,CASSPDPSWTGDKYGYTF
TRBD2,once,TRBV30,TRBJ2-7,TGTGCCTGGAGTTACGGGACTAGCGGGAGAGAAGAGCAGTACTTC,CAWSYGTSGREEQYF
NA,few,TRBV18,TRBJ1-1,TGTGCCAGCTCCCCTGCCGGGGGTAACACTGAAGCTTTCTTT,CASSPAGGNTEAFF
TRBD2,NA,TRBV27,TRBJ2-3,TGTGCCAGCAGTAATCAACAGACTAGCGGCAACACAGATACGCAGTATTTT,CASSNQQTSGNTDTQYF
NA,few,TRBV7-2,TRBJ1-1,TGTGCCAGCAGCCCAGGACCCAGCGGCGGTGAAGCTTTCTTT,CASSPGPSGGEAFF
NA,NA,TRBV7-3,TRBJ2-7,TGTGCCAGCAGCGCAACAGGGGGCGGGAGGGACGAGCAGTACTTC,CASSATGGGRDEQYF
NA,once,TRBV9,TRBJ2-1,TGTGCCAGCAGCGTAGATCAATGGGGGTCCTACAATGAGCAGTTCTTC,CASSVDQWGSYNEQFF
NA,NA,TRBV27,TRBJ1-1,TGTGCCAGCGGTCGTGTGCTCGAAAACGCTTTCTTT,CASGRVLENAFF
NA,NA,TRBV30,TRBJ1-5,TGTGCCTGGAGTGTAAAAGGTCTAGGCAATCAGCCCCAGCATTTT,CAWSVKGLGNQPQHF
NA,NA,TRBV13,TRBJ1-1,TGTGCCAGCAGCTACCCGAGGATTGACGACACTGAAGCTTTCTTT,CASSYPRIDDTEAFF
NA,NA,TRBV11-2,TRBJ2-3,TGTGCCAGCAGCTTAGGGTCAAGCAGCCACACAGATACGCAGTATTTT,CASSLGSSSHTDTQYF
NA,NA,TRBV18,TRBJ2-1,TGTGCCAGCTCACCACCGTTGGAGGGGTCGAACAATGAGCAGTTCTTC,CASSPPLEGSNNEQFF
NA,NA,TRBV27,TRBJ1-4,TGTGCCAGCAGTTTTAGGGGATCTAATGAAAAACTGTTTTTT,CASSFRGSNEKLFF
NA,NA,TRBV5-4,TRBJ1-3,TGTGCCAGCAGCTTTATGGGTTCGGGTGGAAACACCATATATTTT,CASSFMGSGGNTIYF
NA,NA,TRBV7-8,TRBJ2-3,TGTGCCAGCAGCCACAAGGGGTCCGGGTTTACGGATACGCAGTATTTT,CASSHKGSGFTDTQYF
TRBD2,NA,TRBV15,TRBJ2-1,TGTGCCACCAGCAGTGGGACTAGCGGGGACAATGAGCAGTTCTTC,CATSSGTSGDNEQFF
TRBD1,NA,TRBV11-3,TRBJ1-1,TGTGCCAGCACCCCAGGGGGAACTGAAGCTTTCTTT,CASTPGGTEAFF
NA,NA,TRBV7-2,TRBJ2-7,TGTGCCAGCAGCTTAAACCCGGCGGGCTACGAGCAGTACTTC,CASSLNPAGYEQYF
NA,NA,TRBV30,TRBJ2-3,TGTGCCTGGAGTCTAACAGGATCCCCCACAGATACGCAGTATTTT,CAWSLTGSPTDTQYF
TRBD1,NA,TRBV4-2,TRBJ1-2,TGTGCCAGCAGCCAACCAGGAGGGGGCAAGGGCTATGGCTACACCTTC,CASSQPGGGKGYGYTF
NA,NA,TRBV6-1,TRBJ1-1,TGTGCCAGCACCCTAGGAATCGAACGAAATGAAGCTTTCTTT,CASTLGIERNEAFF
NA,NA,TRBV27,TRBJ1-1,TGTGCCAGCAGTTTAAGGGGGAGTATGAACACTGAAGCTTTCTTT,CASSLRGSMNTEAFF
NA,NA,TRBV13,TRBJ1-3,TGTGCCAGCAGCTTAGGCCGAGGGACTGGAAACACCATATATTTT,CASSLGRGTGNTIYF
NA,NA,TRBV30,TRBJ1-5,TGTGCCTGGACGAGGGACAATCAGCCCCAGCATTTT,CAWTRDNQPQHF
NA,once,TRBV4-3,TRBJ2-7,TGCGCCAGCAGCCAAGTTGTGGGATTCTCCTACGAGCAGTACTTC,CASSQVVGFSYEQYF
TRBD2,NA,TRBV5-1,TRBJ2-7,TGCGCCAGCAGCACTAGCGATAGCTCCTACGAGCAGTACTTC,CASSTSDSSYEQYF
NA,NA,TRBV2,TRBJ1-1,TGTGCCAGCAGTGAAATGACAGATGAAGCTTTCTTT,CASSEMTDEAFF
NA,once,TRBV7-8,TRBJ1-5,TGTGCCAGCAGCGAAACATGGGCGGGGAGGGTTCAGCCCCAGCATTTT,CASSETWAGRVQPQHF
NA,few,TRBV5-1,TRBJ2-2,TGCGCCAGCATCCTTGGTGCTGGGGGCAAGGCCGGGGAGCTGTTTTTT,CASILGAGGKAGELFF
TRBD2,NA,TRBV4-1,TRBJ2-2,TGCGCCAGCAGCCAAGACCCCGGGACTAGCGGACTCACCGGGGAGCTGTTTTTT,CASSQDPGTSGLTGELFF
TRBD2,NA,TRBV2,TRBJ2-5,TGTGCCAGCGGGGGACTAGCGTTGGGAGAGACCCAGTACTTC,CASGGLALGETQYF
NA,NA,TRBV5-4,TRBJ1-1,TGTGCCAGCACCTCGGGGGGGAACATGAACACTGAAGCTTTCTTT,CASTSGGNMNTEAFF
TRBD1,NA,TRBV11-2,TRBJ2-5,TGTGCCAGCAGCGGGAGGACAGGGGTTAGGAGAGAGACCCAGTACTTC,CASSGRTGVRRETQYF
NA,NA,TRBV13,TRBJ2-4,TGTGCCAGCAGCTTAGGCCGCGGCCTAGCCAAAAACATTCAGTACTTC,CASSLGRGLAKNIQYF